There are many counts of the clone carrying this T cell receptor (beta chain). Its antigen remains unknown. The data originate from a study of T cells in Graves' hyperthyroidism and ophthalmopathy. Study findings and constraints: Ophthalmopathy and stable hyperthyroidism were told apart by a 13 V-J model. Blood also carried most thyroid clonotypes expanded above 0.001.

RNA transcripts gave rise to amplified TCR beta CDR3 regions. Using the HTBI primer set, a first-round RT-PCR was run on the TCR CDR3. TCRdb reprocessed the multiplex PCR reads via MiXCR and lists one record per CDR3 protein. The sample carries about 290,000 distinct CDR3 sequences, 12% to 15% recorded once. V dropped 0 bases and J dropped 2 bases, with 7 bases sitting between them. Germline V lookup: CDR1 GTSNPN, CDR2 SVGIG (reference sequence). The CDR3 sequence is 13 residues long. The receptor was isolated from a woman aged 45-65 years with Graves' hyperthyroidism that later progressed to Graves' ophthalmopathy. The chain employs TRBV30 and TRBJ1-1; D unclear. Sequenced material: blood. CDR3 sequence reads: CAWSVDANTEAFF. The CDR3 bases are TGTGCCTGGAGTGTAGACGCCAACACTGAAGCTTTCTTT.